Each of the 25 T cell receptor beta chains below was sequenced from the same sample in a study of graft-versus-host responses after intestinal transplantation. Clones were read by immunoSEQ multiplex PCR, and TCRdb kept only the in-frame ones, dropping some. This table holds around 1,900 clones, roughly 90% found once. Processing of graft tissue released intraepithelial and lamina propria lymphocytes. Sequenced here: ileum tissue, sampled about 70 days after transplant. The source is a human patient who received an intestinal transplant, so some T cells may come from the graft donor.

This clone was seen once. The V call is TRBV6-5, the J call TRBJ2-7; tentatively, D is TRBD1 or TRBD2 (7 bases each). The CDR3 has 14 amino acids. The V gene's germline CDR1 is MNHEY and CDR2 SVGAGI. The V and J ends lost 2 bases and 6 bases respectively, with 14 bases between them. CDR3 amino acids: CASSYVAGGGEQYF. CDR3 DNA: TGTGCCAGCAGTTACGTTGCAGGGGGGGGCGAGCAGTACTTC.

This chain uses TRBV9 with TRBJ2-1; 14 bases agree with TRBD2. The CDR3 runs 15 residues. Germline V gene sequence: CDR1 SGDLS, CDR2 YYNGEE. V was pared by 3 bases and J by 8 bases, with 4 bases of the junction left unmatched. Written as DNA, the CDR3 is TGTGCCAGCAGCGAGACTAGCGGGAGGGCCGATGAGCAGTTCTTC. Translating it yields CASSETSGRADEQFF. Drawing the rest from reference TRBV9 and TRBJ2-1, the complete variable domain is DSGVTQTPKHLITATGQRVTLRCSPRSGDLSVYWYQQSLDQGLQFLIQYYNGEERAKGNILERFSAQQFPDLHSELNLSSLELGDSALYFCASSETSGRADEQFFGPGTRLTVL.

V and J are TRBV28 and TRBJ1-5; D may be TRBD1 (6 bases). There are 16 residues in the CDR3. Trimming removed 4 bases at V and 3 bases at J, with 16 bases between. Germline V lookup: CDR1 MDHEN, CDR2 SYDVKM. Here the CDR3 reads CASSSPRDTPNQPQHF. DNA for the CDR3: TGTGCCAGCAGTTCCCCCCGGGACACGCCCAATCAGCCCCAGCATTTT.

This rearrangement joins TRBV9 to TRBJ2-5; D is undetermined. In germline, CDR1 is SGDLS, CDR2 YYNGEE. With 0 bases removed from V and 4 bases from J, the gap between germline ends came to 10 bases. CDR3 length: 14 amino acids. Here the CDR3 DNA reads TGTGCCAGCAGCGTAGAACAGTTTGGAGAGACCCAGTACTTC. Translated: CASSVEQFGETQYF.

The chain uses TRBV5-1 and TRBJ2-1; the D gene is possibly TRBD2 (6 bases). The CDR3 has 16 residues. V lost 0 bases and J lost 9, with 19 bases in between. Germline-derived CDR1 and CDR2 are SGHRS and YFSETQ. CDR3 in DNA: TGCGCCAGCAGCTTGGATCTAGCGACCTTTCACGGTGAGCAGTTCTTC. Protein sequence: CASSLDLATFHGEQFF.

The DNA for the CDR3 is TGTGCCAGCAGAAGATACGGTGGGAGCTCCTACGAGCAGTACTTC. Its translation: CASRRYGGSSYEQYF. This chain joins TRBV28 and TRBJ2-7; D is possibly TRBD2 (5 bases). Trimming stripped 6 bases from V and 0 bases from J, with 15 bases between. Germline V lookup: CDR1 MDHEN, CDR2 SYDVKM. The CDR3 loop spans 15 amino acids. Full variable domain (rest looked up from reference TRBV28 and TRBJ2-7): DVKVTQSSRYLVKRTGEKVFLECVQDMDHENMFWYRQDPGLGLRLIYFSYDVKMKEKGDIPEGYSVSREKKERFSLILESASTNQTSMYLCASRRYGGSSYEQYFGPGTRLTVT.

The chain joins TRBV13 to TRBJ2-5, with 8 bases that match TRBD2. This CDR3 comprises 15 residues. V shed 5 bases, J shed 5 bases, and the junction held 10 bases outside the gene matches. CDR1 and CDR2 from the germline V gene are PRHDT and FYEKMQ (reference sequence). CDR3 DNA: TGTGCCAGCAGCGTCCTGAGCGGGAGTGCCGAGACCCAGTACTTC. Translated, it gives CASSVLSGSAETQYF.

The chain recombines TRBV20-1 with TRBJ1-2; no reliable D call. The CDR3 runs 10 residues. Germline CDR1 is DFQATT and CDR2 is SNEGSKA (reference sequence). V lost 2 bases and J lost 4, with 2 bases in between. DNA for the CDR3: TGCAGTGCTAGATCCTATGGCTACACCTTC. It specifies CSARSYGYTF.

This chain uses TRBV7-2 with TRBJ2-3; 10 nucleotides match TRBD1. Germline V CDR1 and CDR2: SGHTA, FQGNSA. The J segment lost 2 bases and the V segment lost 5 bases, leaving 13 bases of the junction unmatched. The CDR3 consists of 18 residues. This CDR3 reads CASSQPLPGTGATDTQYF. As DNA, the CDR3 is TGTGCCAGCAGCCAACCATTGCCCGGGACAGGGGCCACAGATACGCAGTATTTT.

The chain links TRBV5-3 to TRBJ1-5; D call uncertain. TRBV5-3 has ORF status, its function being uncertain. Trimming left V 4 bases short and J 0 bases short, with 11 bases between. CDR3 size: 15 residues. CDR3 sequence: CARSRSWVSNQPQHF. The CDR3 nucleotides read TGTGCCAGAAGCCGCTCATGGGTTAGCAATCAGCCCCAGCATTTT.

The chain couples TRBV5-6 to TRBJ1-2, with D perhaps TRBD1 (5 bases). V lost 0 bases, J lost 6 bases, and 12 bases lay in between. CDR3 length: 14 residues. Looked up from germline, CDR1 is SGHDT and CDR2 is YYEEEE. The CDR3 region has the DNA TGTGCCAGCAGCTTGGAAGGGGCGGTCCATGGCTACACCTTC. As protein: CASSLEGAVHGYTF.

V usage is TRBV27 and J usage is TRBJ1-2; unclear D gene. In germline, CDR1 is MNHEY, CDR2 SMNVEV (reference sequence). CDR3 length equals 16 residues. The V end was cut by 3 bases, the J end by 3 bases, with 17 bases between. The CDR3 loop is CASSFLGAPEYYGYTF. For the CDR3, the DNA is TGTGCCAGCAGTTTCTTAGGAGCGCCAGAGTACTATGGCTACACCTTC.

The chain uses TRBV28 and TRBJ2-7; 7 bases map to TRBD2. V shed 5 bases, J shed 2 bases, and the junction held 6 bases outside the gene matches. Germline-derived CDR1 and CDR2 are MDHEN and SYDVKM. This CDR3 spans 14 amino acids. Written as DNA, the CDR3 is TGTGCCAGCAGTACCACGAGCGGGGCCTACGAGCAGTACTTC. Amino acid sequence: CASSTTSGAYEQYF.

This clone has only one observation. The V and J genes are TRBV9 and TRBJ2-1; maybe TRBD1 (5 bases). The ends were cut back, 2 bases at V and 9 bases at J, with 6 bases in the middle. This CDR3 is built from 11 residues. Germline V gives CDR1 SGDLS, CDR2 YYNGEE. The CDR3 sequence: CASSVGAEQFF. The CDR3, as DNA: TGTGCCAGCAGCGTTGGGGCTGAGCAGTTCTTC.

The genes are TRBV6-9 and TRBJ1-1; the D gene is possibly TRBD1 (6 bases). This CDR3 has 15 residues. The germline V gene encodes CDR1 MNHGY and CDR2 SVAAGI. The V end was cut by 1 base, the J end by 10 bases, with 19 bases between. CDR3 DNA sequence: TGTGCCAGCAGTTATTGGGGGCGAGGGGCCATCTCAGCTTTCTTT. Translated, it gives CASSYWGRGAISAFF.

This chain connects TRBV5-1 to TRBJ2-7, with D tentatively TRBD1 (5 bases). Germline-derived CDR1 and CDR2 are SGHRS and YFSETQ. CDR3 length: 13 residues. V shed 3 bases and J shed 3 bases, with 10 bases lying between them. CDR3 DNA: TGCGCCAGCAGCTCGGACATTTACTACGAGCAGTACTTC. Its translation is CASSSDIYYEQYF.

V is TRBV30 and J is TRBJ1-1; possible D gene TRBD1, 5 bases. This CDR3 contains 14 residues. Trimming took off 4 bases at V and 4 bases at J, with 16 bases between the two ends. Germline values: CDR1 GTSNPN, CDR2 SVGIG (reference sequence). The CDR3 nucleotides are TGTGCCTGGAATATCGCAGGGACGGGCACTGAAGCTTTCTTT. It specifies CAWNIAGTGTEAFF.

The CDR3 coding sequence is TGTGCCAGCAGTGAATATGCATCTCAGCCCCAGCATTTT. This translates into CASSEYASQPQHF. The V and J genes are TRBV6-7 and TRBJ1-5; no clear D. TRBV6-7 is treated as an ORF (open reading frame) with a function not yet certain. The CDR3 totals 13 residues. V was trimmed by 5 bases and J by 6 bases, leaving 11 bases between them.

The V call is TRBV28, the J call TRBJ2-4, with 14 bases fitting TRBD2. The CDR3 contains 19 residues. The V segment lost 4 bases and the J segment 3 bases; nucleotides outside the gene matches: 11. CDR1 is MDHEN and CDR2 is SYDVKM in the germline V gene. The CDR3 DNA is TGTGCCAGCAGTTACTGGACTAGCGGGAGGATATGGGTCAAAAACATTCAGTACTTC. This codes for CASSYWTSGRIWVKNIQYF.

The V and J genes are TRBV7-2 and TRBJ2-1, with 15 bases aligning to TRBD2. From germline, CDR1 is SGHTA and CDR2 FQGNSA. V lost 3 bases to trimming and J lost 6 bases; unmatched junction nucleotides: 0. The CDR3 covers 15 residues. CDR3 loop: CASSLGLAGGNEQFF. The DNA of the CDR3 is TGTGCCAGCAGCTTGGGACTAGCGGGGGGCAATGAGCAGTTCTTC.

J is TRBJ2-6 and V is TRBV28; TRBD2 matches 7 bases. From germline, CDR1 is MDHEN and CDR2 SYDVKM. The CDR3 has 17 residues. Losses at the gene ends were 6 bases for V and 0 bases for J; bases not matched to a gene: 8. CDR3 sequence: CASRWGGRSSGANVLTF. The CDR3 DNA follows: TGTGCCAGCAGGTGGGGAGGGCGGAGCTCTGGGGCCAACGTCCTGACTTTC.

The rearrangement links TRBV5-1 to TRBJ1-4; 8 positions agree with TRBD1. The germline V gene encodes CDR1 SGHRS and CDR2 YFSETQ. CDR3 size: 14 residues. V shed 5 bases, J shed 4 bases, and the junction held 4 bases outside the gene matches. In DNA form, the CDR3 reads TGCGCCAGCAGTTTTACAGGGGGTAATGAAAAACTGTTTTTT. Protein product: CASSFTGGNEKLFF.

The chain recombines TRBV18 with TRBJ2-3, with 9 positions matching TRBD2. Trimming took 6 bases from V and 2 from J; bases not matched to a gene: 6. Per the germline V gene, CDR1 is KGHSH and CDR2 is LQKENI. The CDR3 contains 15 residues. The CDR3 coding sequence is TGTGCCAGCTCCCGCCCGGGACTAGCCACAGATACGCAGTATTTT. Amino acid sequence: CASSRPGLATDTQYF.

This clone was counted a single time. This chain connects TRBV5-1 to TRBJ1-2; 7 bases fit TRBD1. The germline gives CDR1 SGHRS, CDR2 YFSETQ. This CDR3 contains 18 residues. The V and J ends lost 1 base and 4 bases, in that order; junction bases with no gene match: 16. CDR3 protein: CASSLRPETGSSGYGYTF. CDR3 nucleotides: TGCGCCAGCAGCTTGAGACCGGAGACAGGGTCCTCTGGCTATGGCTACACCTTC.

J is TRBJ1-1 and V is TRBV6-5; no reliable D call. CDR3 length: 13 amino acids. The germline V gene encodes CDR1 MNHEY and CDR2 SVGAGI. Trimming removed 1 base at V and 1 base at J, with 4 bases between. The CDR3 region is CASSYFGNTEAFF. CDR3 coding DNA: TGTGCCAGCAGTTACTTTGGGAACACTGAAGCTTTCTTT.